This T cell receptor beta chain was obtained from a study of T cell clusters in autoimmune cytopenias. Regarding the study as a whole: No experiment has yet validated the function of the T cell clusters defined in silico.

Remarks on this clonotype: Its antigen remains unknown.

One tube held mixed TRB-A and TRB-B primer pools for touch-down PCR. TCRdb reprocessed the multiplex PCR reads and stores each CDR3 protein as one record, lacking DNA. The data show a few thousand distinct CDR3 sequences, and the top ten clones hold 45% to 55%. Germline CDR1 is SGHKS and CDR2 is YYEKEE (reference sequence). This CDR3 is 15 amino acids long. TRB was amplified from roughly 250 ng of peripheral blood genomic DNA per sample. These sequences were also reported in another study, on T cell repertoires in aging, cancer and after chemotherapy. That paper notes: Untreated cancer patients had significantly lower blood TCR diversity than age-matched healthy donors.

This receptor was obtained from a human donor in good health. J is TRBJ2-3 and V is TRBV5-5. Sequencing was performed on peripheral blood. CDR3 sequence reads: CASSRPGLASDTQYF.